A selection of T cell receptor beta chains follows, all from one sample in a study of cytomegalovirus exposure and HLA in healthy donors. Some clones are missing from TCRdb's copy, which holds only in-frame ones; the method was immunoSEQ multiplex PCR. Of 150,000 or so clones in the sample, around nine tenths were seen once. What was sequenced was PBMCs. Every receptor here comes from a woman in her twenties or thirties in good health and CMV-seronegative. The CDR3 runs from the conserved cysteine through the conserved F or W. Each record gives: V gene, J gene, clone size, D gene, CDR3 DNA, CDR3 protein. The D gene is left open where the match is weak. The size field is filled for only some rows; it gives once, few, many or a size class.

TRBV27	TRBJ1-2	.	.	TGTGCCAGCAGTTTATCCCAGGGGATGAGAGGCTACACCTTC	CASSLSQGMRGYTF
TRBV6-6	TRBJ2-7	.	.	TGTGCCAGCAGAAGAGACACGAACTCCTACGAGCAGTACTTC	CASRRDTNSYEQYF
TRBV19	TRBJ1-2	.	TRBD1	TGTGCCAGTGGGACAGGGGGATCTTTTGGCTACACCTTC	CASGTGGSFGYTF
TRBV9	TRBJ1-2	few	.	TGTGCCAGCAGCGTACAGATATCCTATGGCTACACCTTC	CASSVQISYGYTF
TRBV27	TRBJ1-2	few	TRBD1	TGTGCCAGCAGTCCCCGGGACAGGGCTGGCTACACCTTC	CASSPRDRAGYTF
TRBV7-9	TRBJ2-7	.	.	TGTGCCAGCAGCTCATTAGAGGCTAATAGTTACGAGCAGTACTTC	CASSSLEANSYEQYF
TRBV6-6	TRBJ2-6	.	.	TGTGCCAGCAAGAAGGGAGCTGGGGCCAACGTCCTGACTTTC	CASKKGAGANVLTF
TRBV2	TRBJ1-2	.	TRBD1	TGTGCCGGAACCCGGGACAGGGGATATGGCTACACCTTC	CAGTRDRGYGYTF
TRBV7-8	TRBJ2-5	.	TRBD2	TGTGCCAGCAGCTCAATAGCGGGGGGGCTAGAGACCCAGTACTTC	CASSSIAGGLETQYF
TRBV6-6	TRBJ2-3	.	TRBD2	TGTGCCAGCAGTTACCTTGCTAGCGGGTCCACAGATACGCAGTATTTT	CASSYLASGSTDTQYF
TRBV10-3	TRBJ1-2	.	TRBD1	TGTGCCATCAGACCACCGGGACAGGGAAGTGGCTACACCTTC	CAIRPPGQGSGYTF
TRBV14	TRBJ2-6	.	.	TGTGCCAGCAGCGCGGCACGGGGAAACTCTGGGGCCAACGTCCTGACTTTC	CASSAARGNSGANVLTF
TRBV19	TRBJ1-2	.	.	TGTGCCAGTAGTATGGGGCAGGAACTCTATGGCTACACCTTC	CASSMGQELYGYTF
TRBV6-1	TRBJ1-3	.	.	TGTGCCAGCAGTGAATCTATCGCCGCGGGGGCTGGAAACACCATATATTTT	CASSESIAAGAGNTIYF
TRBV5-6	TRBJ2-7	.	TRBD1	TGTGCCAGCACCCGGGACAGGAGCTCCTACGAGCAGTACTTC	CASTRDRSSYEQYF
TRBV7-2	TRBJ2-1	few	TRBD2	TGTGCCAGCAGCTTAGTCGGTAGCGGGAGTTACAATGAGCAGTTCTTC	CASSLVGSGSYNEQFF
TRBV4-1	TRBJ2-7	.	TRBD1	TGCGCCAGCAGCCAGAATTTGGGACAGGGACGCGAGCAGTACTTC	CASSQNLGQGREQYF
TRBV4-2	TRBJ2-7	.	.	TGTGCCAGCAGCCAAGAACTGACTCGAGCCTACGAGCAGTACTTC	CASSQELTRAYEQYF
TRBV5-4	TRBJ2-2	.	TRBD1	TGTGCCAGCAGCTTGGGGCCTGGACAGGGAACCGAAAACACCGGGGAGCTGTTTTTT	CASSLGPGQGTENTGELFF
TRBV5-1	TRBJ1-6	few	.	TGCGCCAGCAGCGTCGCCGGGGGGCGCGGTTCACCCCTCCACTTT	CASSVAGGRGSPLHF
TRBV5-1	TRBJ1-6	.	.	TGCGCCAGCAGCTCGAATCAGGGTTCTAACAATTCACCCCTCCACTTT	CASSSNQGSNNSPLHF
TRBV5-4	TRBJ1-5	.	.	TGTGCCAGCAGCTTGGACGGGGGGGCTGGTCAGCCCCAGCATTTT	CASSLDGGAGQPQHF
TRBV19	TRBJ2-5	.	TRBD1	TGTGCCAGTTCCTCGGACAGGGGGCGCGGGACCCAGTACTTC	CASSSDRGRGTQYF
TRBV5-1	TRBJ2-2	.	.	TGCGCCAGCAGCTTGACAGGTGTTACCGGGGAGCTGTTTTTT	CASSLTGVTGELFF
TRBV27	TRBJ1-2	few	.	TGTGCCAGCAGCCTGGACAGCAACTATGGCTACACCTTC	CASSLDSNYGYTF
TRBV2	TRBJ1-1	few	TRBD1	TGTGCCAGCAGTGAAATGTCAGGGGGACAGAGGAACACTGAAGCTTTCTTT	CASSEMSGGQRNTEAFF
TRBV10-1	TRBJ2-3	.	TRBD2	TGCGCCAGCAGTGGGACTAGCGGGGGAACAGATACGCAGTATTTT	CASSGTSGGTDTQYF
TRBV4-3	TRBJ1-1	.	.	TGCGCCAGCAGCCTTGGAACCGGGGTCACTGAAGCTTTCTTT	CASSLGTGVTEAFF
TRBV6-4	TRBJ2-1	.	TRBD2	TGTGCCAGCAGTGCCCGGGCTAGCGGGGAAGATGAGCAGTTCTTC	CASSARASGEDEQFF
TRBV6-1	TRBJ2-5	.	.	TGTGCCAGCATCGAGTCAGGTGTAGAGACCCAGTACTTC	CASIESGVETQYF
TRBV4-3	TRBJ2-3	.	.	TGCGCCAGCAGCCATCAAGCCAGGGGTAGCACAGATACGCAGTATTTT	CASSHQARGSTDTQYF
TRBV2	TRBJ1-4	.	.	TGTGCCAGCAACAGGGAGAATGAAAAACTGTTTTTT	CASNRENEKLFF
TRBV2	TRBJ1-5	.	TRBD1	TGTGCCAGCAGCGCCGGACAGGGGGGAGTTAGCAATCAGCCCCAGCATTTT	CASSAGQGGVSNQPQHF
TRBV2	TRBJ1-5	.	TRBD1	TGTGCCAGCTCGCCGGCAGGGGGAGATCAGCCCCAGCATTTT	CASSPAGGDQPQHF
TRBV7-9	TRBJ1-2	.	.	TGTGCCAGCAGCCCGACAGGAACTAACTATGGCTACACCTTC	CASSPTGTNYGYTF
TRBV4-1	TRBJ1-2	.	.	TGCGCCAGCAGCCTGGCGGCGGCCCAAAGGCATGGCTACACCTTC	CASSLAAAQRHGYTF
TRBV6-5	TRBJ1-5	once	.	TGTGCCAGCAGCGAGGGGGGGTATAGCAATCAGCCCCAGCATTTT	CASSEGGYSNQPQHF
TRBV6-4	TRBJ2-1	.	TRBD2	TGTGCCAGCAGTGAGGCGGGGGATAGAAATGAGCAGTTCTTC	CASSEAGDRNEQFF